This T cell receptor (beta chain) originates from a study of T cells in Graves' hyperthyroidism and ophthalmopathy. Germline-derived CDR1 and CDR2 are LGHDT and YNNKEL (reference sequence). This CDR3 is 15 amino acids long. The V end lost 2 bases, the J end lost 8 bases, and 15 bases lay between the germline ends. Clinical symptoms, serum thyroxine and TRAb, thyroid ultrasound and orbital computed tomography together formed the diagnostic basis. At least ten counts were recorded for this clonotype. The TCR beta CDR3 regions underwent amplification using RNA transcripts as the source. The HTBI set primed first-round TCR CDR3 RT-PCR. MiXCR was run by TCRdb on the multiplex PCR reads, yielding one entry per CDR3 protein. The table shows about 300,000 distinct CDR3 sequences, with about 25% occurring only once.

This chain joins TRBV3-1 and TRBJ2-2; D ambiguous. Sequencing was done on a sample of blood. The clonotype was recovered from a man aged 35-49 years with Graves' hyperthyroidism that later progressed to Graves' ophthalmopathy. The CDR3 is CASSQFRSSAGELFF. The CDR3 DNA reads TGTGCCAGCAGCCAATTTAGGTCCTCCGCTGGGGAGCTGTTTTTT.